These 18 T cell receptor beta chains came from one sample sequenced in a study of cytomegalovirus exposure and HLA in healthy donors (dated 2017 in TCRdb). Libraries were prepared through the immunoSEQ multiplex PCR assay. Entries here come from immuneACCESS through TCRdb and include only in-frame sequences with V and J called. Some clones fail to appear in such tables; in the studies checked, an unresolved V gene covers under half of the shortfall, and the cause of the remainder is unknown. The sample data list around 150,000 clones, and almost 85% of these were observed just once. About 27% of the sample comes from the top ten. Source material: PBMCs. The receptors originated from a man aged 30-40 years in good health and CMV-seropositive.

The CDR3 loop reads CASSPSGSDNEQFF. The CDR3 coding sequence is TGCGCCAGCAGTCCAAGCGGGAGCGACAATGAGCAGTTCTTC. J is TRBJ2-1 and V is TRBV10-1; 8 bases align to TRBD2. Germline CDR1 is WNHNN and CDR2 is SYGVQD (reference sequence). J was trimmed by 5 bases and V by 5 bases; bases with no gene match: 5. CDR3 size: 14 residues.

The V and J genes are TRBV7-2 and TRBJ1-4; possibly TRBD1 for D (6 bases). Germline V gene sequence: CDR1 SGHTA, CDR2 FQGNSA. V dropped 5 bases and J dropped 10 bases, with 20 bases sitting between them. CDR3 length: 15 residues. The CDR3 DNA follows: TGTGCCAGCAGCCGGGGGGGGGCCGGGCTGATAAAACTGTTTTTT. The encoded protein is CASSRGGAGLIKLFF.

The genes are TRBV5-1 and TRBJ1-2, with TRBD1 as a possible D gene (5 bases). CDR1 SGHRS and CDR2 YFSETQ come from the germline V gene. This CDR3 has 14 amino acids. V gave up 5 bases and J gave up 4 bases, with 15 bases separating them. The CDR3 sequence: CASSPYDRIYGYTF. The CDR3 region has the DNA TGCGCCAGCAGTCCCTATGACAGAATCTATGGCTACACCTTC.

V usage is TRBV27 and J usage is TRBJ1-1; TRBD1 aligns across 7 bases. Trimming at V came to 0 bases and at J to 2 bases, leaving 6 bases not matched to a gene. CDR3 size: 16 residues. CDR1 MNHEY and CDR2 SMNVEV come from the germline V gene (reference sequence). The CDR3 sequence is CASSLSGTAANTEAFF. The DNA of the CDR3 is TGTGCCAGCAGTTTATCGGGGACAGCGGCCAACACTGAAGCTTTCTTT.

This chain connects TRBV5-1 to TRBJ1-1; possibly TRBD1 for D (6 bases). The germline V gene encodes CDR1 SGHRS and CDR2 YFSETQ. The V and J ends lost 0 bases and 0 bases respectively, with 6 bases between them. The CDR3 runs to 14 residues. The CDR3 region is CASSLGQVNTEAFF. The CDR3 bases are TGCGCCAGCAGCTTGGGACAGGTGAACACTGAAGCTTTCTTT. The full variable domain, in which reference TRBV5-1 and TRBJ1-1 provide the parts outside the CDR3, is KAGVTQTPRYLIKTRGQQVTLSCSPISGHRSVSWYQQTPGQGLQFLFEYFSETQRNKGNFPGRFSGRQFSNSRSEMNVSTLELGDSALYLCASSLGQVNTEAFFGQGTRLTVV.

V gene TRBV27 combines with J gene TRBJ2-7; TRBD2 matches at 9 bases. The CDR3 runs to 16 residues. The trim removed 4 bases at V and 3 bases at J, leaving 10 bases unmatched. CDR1 is MNHEY, CDR2 SMNVEV, per germline (reference sequence). The CDR3 loop is CASSSLGASGDYEQYF. The CDR3 DNA sequence: TGTGCCAGCAGTTCCCTGGGGGCTAGCGGGGACTACGAGCAGTACTTC.

The J gene is TRBJ1-5, the V gene TRBV13; TRBD1 is a possible D gene (5 bases). The V gene's germline CDR1 is PRHDT and CDR2 FYEKMQ (reference sequence). CDR3 length: 13 amino acids. Trimming cost V 3 bases and J 5 bases, with 8 bases left between them. The chain's CDR3 is CASSFQGYQPQHF. The CDR3 region has the DNA TGTGCCAGCAGCTTTCAGGGTTATCAGCCCCAGCATTTT.

J is TRBJ1-1 and V is TRBV7-8; 8 bases agree with TRBD1. The trim removed 4 bases at V and 0 bases at J, leaving 10 bases unmatched. Looked up from germline, CDR1 is SGHVS and CDR2 is FQNEAQ. This CDR3 has 17 amino acids. CDR3 sequence reads: CASSWGTGSTMNTEAFF. Written as DNA, the CDR3 is TGTGCCAGCAGCTGGGGGACAGGTAGTACCATGAACACTGAAGCTTTCTTT.

This rearrangement joins TRBV15 to TRBJ2-7; TRBD2 matches at 9 bases. Germline V gene sequence: CDR1 LNHNV, CDR2 YYDKDF (reference sequence). The CDR3 has 16 residues. Trimming at V came to 5 bases and at J to 3 bases, leaving 11 bases not matched to a gene. The CDR3 reads CATSRGGGSFNYEQYF. CDR3 coding DNA: TGTGCCACCAGCCGCGGGGGGGGGAGTTTTAACTACGAGCAGTACTTC.

The rearrangement uses TRBV5-6 and TRBJ2-4; 9 bases are a match to TRBD1. J gave up 8 bases and V 3 bases, and 6 bases lay outside the gene matches. CDR1 and CDR2 from the germline V gene are SGHDT and YYEEEE. This CDR3 comprises 14 residues. CDR3 bases: TGTGCCAGCAGCTCCACACAGGGGGCTTACATTCAGTACTTC. It is translated as CASSSTQGAYIQYF.

This clone was recorded once. The chain links TRBV25-1 to TRBJ1-2, with D possibly TRBD1 on 5 matching bases. The CDR3 is made up of 15 amino acids. V was cut by 3 bases and J by 2 bases, with 13 bases left in between. CDR1 is MGHDK, CDR2 SYGVNS, per germline. The CDR3 nucleotides read TGTGCCAGCAGTGATTCAGGGCTAGGGAACTATGGCTACACCTTC. Amino acids: CASSDSGLGNYGYTF.

V and J are TRBV5-1 and TRBJ2-7, with D possibly TRBD1 on 6 matching bases. Trimming cost V 1 base and J 2 bases, with 10 bases left between them. CDR1 SGHRS and CDR2 YFSETQ come from the germline V gene. The CDR3 has 14 residues. CDR3 in DNA: TGCGCCAGCAGCTTGACAGGGCCCCCCTACGAGCAGTACTTC. Translation gives CASSLTGPPYEQYF.

The sample holds a few counts of this clone. The V call is TRBV21-1, the J call TRBJ1-1; the table assigns TRBD1, which was not confirmed against the DNA. TRBV21-1 has pseudogene status. The CDR3 loop spans 14 amino acids. This CDR3 is CASRRDSRGTEAFF. CDR3 nucleotides: TGTGCCAGCAGGAGAGACAGCCGTGGCACTGAAGCTTTCTTT.

Concerning this clone: Other DNA sequences of this sample code for an identical CDR3. This chain links TRBV2 with TRBJ2-7, with 10 bases aligning to TRBD2. CDR3 length equals 14 residues. Looked up from germline, CDR1 is SNHLY and CDR2 is FYNNEI. The J segment lost 0 bases and the V segment lost 4 bases, leaving 0 bases of the junction unmatched. The CDR3 protein is CASSGTSGSYEQYF. CDR3 in DNA: TGTGCCAGCAGTGGGACTAGCGGCTCCTACGAGCAGTACTTC.

The CDR3 DNA follows: TGTGCCAGCAGTTCAGACAGGATCAATCAGCCCCAGCATTTT. This translates into CASSSDRINQPQHF. The V call is TRBV28, the J call TRBJ1-5, with a possible D match to TRBD1 (6 bases). This CDR3 has 14 residues. The germline gives CDR1 MDHEN, CDR2 SYDVKM. The V end was cut by 4 bases, the J end by 3 bases, with 10 bases between.

This chain connects TRBV18 to TRBJ2-7; D perhaps matches TRBD1 (5 bases). CDR1 is KGHSH and CDR2 is LQKENI in the germline V gene. CDR3 length: 16 residues. Trimming stripped 5 bases from V and 0 bases from J, with 17 bases between. CDR3 nucleotide sequence: TGTGCCAGCTCATTGGGGCCGAAATCAGACTCCTACGAGCAGTACTTC. It encodes CASSLGPKSDSYEQYF. The full variable domain, rest sourced from reference TRBV18 and TRBJ2-7, is NAGVMQNPRHLVRRRGQEARLRCSPMKGHSHVYWYRQLPEEGLKFMVYLQKENIIDESGMPKERFSAEFPKEGPSILRIQQVVRGDSAAYFCASSLGPKSDSYEQYFGPGTRLTVT.

V and J are TRBV5-1 and TRBJ2-7; D possibly corresponds to TRBD1 (5 bases). The CDR3 covers 12 residues. CDR1 is SGHRS and CDR2 is YFSETQ in the germline V gene. V lost 4 bases, J lost 6 bases, and 11 bases lay in between. CDR3 amino acids: CASSPPGFEQYF. The CDR3 coding sequence is TGCGCCAGCAGCCCCCCAGGGTTCGAGCAGTACTTC.

The chain employs TRBV27 and TRBJ2-3; 8 nucleotides match TRBD2. The V gene end was trimmed by 8 bases and the J gene end by 8 bases; junction bases not matched to a gene: 9. The CDR3 runs to 13 residues. Germline assignment: CDR1 MNHEY and CDR2 SMNVEV (reference sequence). CDR3 nucleotides: TGTGCCAGCGGGGTATTAGCGGGGACTACGCAGTATTTT. Protein: CASGVLAGTTQYF.